This T cell receptor (beta chain) is from a study of beta chain features in type 1 diabetes. Per germline, CDR1 MDHEN and CDR2 SYDVKM. This CDR3 comprises 14 residues. The germline V and J ends were trimmed by 5 bases and 0 bases, with 5 bases remaining between them. As every portion of the isolated RNA was reverse transcribed, the sequencing read expressed TCRB transcripts. Average reads for naive, central memory and regulatory T cell samples were roughly 3.5 million. Profiling relied on immunoSEQ multiplex PCR, and the TCRdb table lists in-frame clones only, not all of them. The table shows 620,000 or so clones, with roughly 15% occurring only once.

The chain is built from TRBV28 and TRBJ2-6; D ambiguous. The sequencing sample was made of naive CD4+ T cells from blood. The source of this sequence is a man aged 18 to 29 in good health. The CDR3 loop is CASSESSGANVLTF. The CDR3 DNA follows: TGTGCCAGCAGTGAGAGCTCTGGGGCCAACGTCCTGACTTTC.